This T cell receptor beta chain derives from a study of post-analysis software for immune sequencing data. Study in general: Disease trajectories encompassed relapsing-remitting, secondary progressive and progressive-relapsing multiple sclerosis. The study, taken as a whole, reports: Controls showed lower frequencies than patients for 5 or 6 TRBV segments, and TRBV5-6, TRBV5-1 and TRBV20-1 were among these. Multiple sclerosis patients had significantly lower normalized Chao1 diversity than controls. Strong co-clustering by F measure was evident for samples that had been prepared in the same batch.

About this clonotype itself: Its antigen is unidentified. This may arise from a read error, as a much more abundant clone is one base away.

cDNA libraries for TCR beta contained unique molecular identifiers. T cells numbering roughly 1 to 10 million yielded roughly 0.5 million cDNA molecules. One entry per CDR3 protein results from TCRdb running MiXCR on the PCR reads. The profile shows about 150,000 distinct CDR3 sequences, approximately 28% of them singletons. The CDR3 contains 15 residues. CDR1 SGHRS and CDR2 YFSETQ come from the germline V gene. Sequenced material: blood. This receptor was obtained from a girl aged 10-17 years with multiple sclerosis. The chain is built from TRBV5-1 and TRBJ2-7; 10 bases align to TRBD1. The tail of the sequence fits TRBJ2-4 better, so the J call may be wrong. CDR3 in DNA: TGCGCCGGCAGCTTGGTGGGGACAGGGGTGAACATTCAGTACTTC. Protein: CAGSLVGTGVNIQYF.